This passage covers 21 T cell receptor beta chains from one sample sequenced in a study of blood T cells in healthy people across ages (dated by TCRdb to between 2014 and 2016). Libraries were constructed by 5' RACE. Data came from an Illumina HiSeq 2500. A second roughly 6 to 12 cycle PCR used a sample-barcoded 5' primer and a J-beta primer mix. Clones were called with MiXCR by TCRdb after fastp trimmed the public reads at Q25, and only in-frame beta chains were retained. Identical CDR3 protein sequences are pooled into one entry, listed with their most common genes and DNA. This sample is represented by about 760,000 distinct CDR3 sequences; 45% to 70% of them were singletons. The leading ten clones occupy 20% to 30% of the sample. The material sequenced was blood. These TCRs come from a middle-aged man in good health.

The rearrangement links TRBV12-3 or TRBV12-4 to TRBJ2-3; maybe TRBD1 (6 bases). The V and J ends lost 3 bases and 14 bases respectively, with 12 bases between them. The CDR3 extends over 11 amino acids. This chain's CDR3 is CASSLGHPLYF. CDR3 sequence (DNA): TGTGCCAGCAGTTTGGGACACCCCCTGTATTTT.

This rearrangement joins TRBV20-1 to TRBJ2-5; tentative D call: TRBD1 (6 bases). The last part of the DNA fits TRBJ2-7 better; the J call may be wrong. Germline V gene data show CDR1 as DFQATT and CDR2 as SNEGSKA (reference sequence). This CDR3 contains 19 residues. In DNA, the CDR3 is TGCAGTGCTAGACCATTTGGGGATTTAGGGACACTAACTGGCTACGAGCAGTACTTC. Its translation: CSARPFGDLGTLTGYEQYF.

The rearrangement links TRBV29-1 to TRBJ2-1, with 10 bases lining up with TRBD2. The CDR3 is made up of 18 amino acids. CDR1 is SQVTM and CDR2 is ANQGSEA in the germline V gene. After removal of 4 bases from V and 0 bases from J, the junction contained 12 bases not matched to a gene. The CDR3 nucleotides are TGCAGCGTTGCCTTACTAGCGGGGTCAGTCAGCTCCTACAATGAGCAGTTCTTC. It codes for CSVALLAGSVSSYNEQFF.

This clonotype was detected only a few times. The chain uses TRBV24-1 and TRBJ2-1, with a possible D match to TRBD1 (6 bases). CDR3 length equals 19 residues. Trimming pared 4 bases from V and 0 bases from J, leaving 21 bases between. Germline assignment: CDR1 KGHDR and CDR2 SFDVKD. The CDR3 region has the DNA TGTGCCACCAGTGACCTCCCCACTGGTGGGACAAGCTCCTACAATGAGCAGTTCTTC. Translating it yields CATSDLPTGGTSSYNEQFF.

CDR3 in amino acids: CASSSPIVSGGYF. The CDR3 region has the DNA TGTGCCAGCAGTTCCCCGATAGTGAGTGGTGGGTACTTC. The chain carries TRBV28 and TRBJ2-5; D remains ambiguous. Trimming took off 4 bases at V and 13 bases at J, with 19 bases between the two ends. Germline V gene sequence: CDR1 MDHEN, CDR2 SYDVKM. This CDR3 has 13 amino acids.

V gene TRBV29-1 combines with J gene TRBJ2-1; the match to TRBD2 covers 10 bases. The germline V gene has CDR1 SQVTM and CDR2 ANQGSEA. With V trimmed by 4 bases and J by 10 bases, 10 bases remained unmatched. The CDR3 totals 14 residues. CDR3 nucleotides: TGCAGCGTTGTTTTCAGCGGGAGGGCCTTAGAGCAGTTCTTC. Protein sequence: CSVVFSGRALEQFF.

This clonotype was recorded once. The V and J genes are TRBV10-3 and TRBJ2-1; D uncertain. Germline CDR1 reads ENHRY; CDR2 reads SYGVKD. The CDR3 spans 13 residues. The germline V and J ends were trimmed by 3 bases and 0 bases, with 3 bases remaining between them. The CDR3 here is CAISDFSYNEQFF. Here the CDR3 DNA reads TGTGCCATCAGTGATTTCTCCTACAATGAGCAGTTCTTC.

J is TRBJ1-1 and V is TRBV20-1; D is ambiguous. Germline CDR1 reads DFQATT; CDR2 reads SNEGSKA (reference sequence). V lost 0 bases, J lost 3 bases, and 2 bases lay in between. This CDR3 comprises 11 residues. The CDR3, as DNA: TGCAGTGCTAGAGAGTACACTGAAGCTTTCTTT. Residues: CSAREYTEAFF.

The chain joins TRBV25-1 to TRBJ2-1, with D perhaps being TRBD1 or TRBD2 (5 bases each). The CDR3 is made up of 14 amino acids. Trimming removed 6 bases at V and 4 bases at J, with 13 bases between. Germline V gives CDR1 MGHDK, CDR2 SYGVNS. The CDR3 sequence: CASSAGAWYNEQFF. CDR3 nucleotides: TGTGCCAGCAGCGCCGGGGCGTGGTACAATGAGCAGTTCTTC.

This clonotype showed up just a few times. The chain is built from TRBV12-3 or TRBV12-4 and TRBJ1-6, with D uncertain. This CDR3 comprises 13 residues. Trimming cost V 6 bases and J 6 bases, with 9 bases left between them. Here the CDR3 reads CASSPAVNSPLHF. CDR3 in DNA: TGTGCCAGCAGCCCCGCTGTTAATTCACCCCTCCACTTT.

The chain recombines TRBV20-1 with TRBJ2-4; 9 nucleotides line up with TRBD1. The J call may not be correct, given that the DNA end is closer to TRBJ2-7. The CDR3 runs to 15 residues. CDR1 and CDR2 from the germline V gene are DFQATT and SNEGSKA (reference sequence). The chain's CDR3 is CSARDPGQGPDEQYF. For the CDR3, the DNA is TGCAGTGCTAGAGATCCCGGACAGGGGCCCGACGAGCAGTACTTC.

The CDR3 nucleotides are TGTGCCAGCAGCCCCCGTTCGGACAGATTGTACGAGCAGTACTTC. This sequence encodes CASSPRSDRLYEQYF. J is TRBJ2-4 and V is TRBV11-3; a possible D gene is TRBD1 (6 bases). The J call is uncertain, as TRBJ2-7 better fits the DNA end. Looked up from germline, CDR1 is SGHNT and CDR2 is YENEEA. The CDR3 is made up of 15 amino acids.

The chain uses TRBV28 and TRBJ2-5; tentative D call: TRBD2 (5 bases). Per germline, CDR1 MDHEN and CDR2 SYDVKM. This CDR3 spans 14 amino acids. V was clipped by 6 bases and J by 2 bases, with 13 bases between them. Here the CDR3 reads CASSSPGRQETQYF. CDR3 coding DNA: TGTGCCAGCAGCTCCCCGGGGAGACAAGAGACCCAGTACTTC.

This clonotype was seen only once. The rearrangement uses TRBV3-1 and TRBJ2-2; maybe TRBD1 (6 bases). V was trimmed by 4 bases and J by 6 bases, leaving 15 bases between them. Germline V lookup: CDR1 LGHDT, CDR2 YNNKEL (reference sequence). The CDR3 has 15 residues. Here the CDR3 reads CASSPGAEVSGELFF. CDR3 nucleotide sequence: TGTGCCAGCAGCCCAGGGGCGGAGGTTTCCGGGGAGCTGTTTTTT.

The genes are TRBV3-1 and TRBJ1-2, with unresolved D. V was clipped by 1 base and J by 7 bases, with 13 bases between them. The CDR3 sequence is 14 residues long. Germline V gene sequence: CDR1 LGHDT, CDR2 YNNKEL (reference sequence). CDR3 in amino acids: CASSQGQNRGGYTF. CDR3 DNA: TGTGCCAGCAGCCAAGGTCAGAATCGCGGTGGCTACACCTTC.

The J gene is TRBJ1-6, the V gene TRBV6-4, with no clear D. This CDR3 has 13 amino acids. V was cut by 3 bases and J by 7 bases, with 7 bases left in between. Germline values: CDR1 MRHNA, CDR2 SNTAGT. Written as DNA, the CDR3 is TGTGCCAGCAGTGAAGAACACAATTCACCCCTCCACTTT. This encodes CASSEEHNSPLHF.

In its sample, this clonotype was seen a few times. The rearrangement links TRBV4-3 to TRBJ2-1; 12 bases agree with TRBD1. The CDR3 loop spans 14 amino acids. Germline CDR1 LGHNA, CDR2 YSLEER. V lost 5 bases, J lost 9 bases, and 5 bases stayed unmatched. CDR3 nucleotide sequence: TGCGCCAGCAGCTATGGGACAGGGGGCGGTGAGCAGTTCTTC. This translates into CASSYGTGGGEQFF.

J is TRBJ2-5 and V is TRBV14, with D perhaps TRBD1 (6 bases). Germline CDR1 is SGHDN and CDR2 is FVKESK. V was cut by 2 bases and J by 2 bases, with 9 bases left in between. CDR3 length: 14 residues. CDR3 sequence reads: CASSQLRGQETQYF. In nucleotides, the CDR3 is TGTGCCAGCAGCCAATTAAGGGGGCAAGAGACCCAGTACTTC.

The chain combines TRBV3-1 with TRBJ2-3; D gene unclear. The CDR3 extends over 12 amino acids. Trimming pared 5 bases from V and 8 bases from J, leaving 11 bases between. CDR1 LGHDT and CDR2 YNNKEL come from the germline V gene (reference sequence). The CDR3 protein is CASSIPLGTQYF. Written as DNA, the CDR3 is TGTGCCAGCAGCATCCCCTTGGGTACGCAGTATTTT.

The genes are TRBV7-2 and TRBJ2-3; 8 bases agree with TRBD2. CDR3 length: 14 residues. Germline V gives CDR1 SGHTA, CDR2 FQGNSA. Unmatched junction bases numbered 6, after V lost 6 bases and J lost 4 bases. CDR3 coding DNA: TGTGCCAGCAGGATCCCGGGGGGGCCAGATACGCAGTATTTT. This gives the protein CASRIPGGPDTQYF.

In its sample, this clonotype was seen a few times. The chain carries TRBV20-1 and TRBJ1-1, with D maybe TRBD1 (5 bases). There are 14 residues in the CDR3. Trimming shortened V by 6 bases and J by 1 base, and 15 bases separated the two germline ends. Germline CDR1 is DFQATT and CDR2 is SNEGSKA (reference sequence). The DNA for the CDR3 is TGCAGTGCACGTCCCTGGGACGAGAACACTGAAGCTTTCTTT. Protein sequence: CSARPWDENTEAFF.